This T cell receptor beta chain was observed in a study of blood T cell repertoires in COVID-19. The overall study: Collection of acute and convalescent COVID-19 samples took place in the United States, Italy and Spain.

Germline assignment: CDR1 MDHEN and CDR2 SYDVKM. The CDR3 length is 17 residues. The V and J ends lost 3 bases and 0 bases, in that order; junction bases with no gene match: 8. Only in-frame clones appear in the TCRdb table, and some are missing; sequencing was by immunoSEQ multiplex PCR. The table has over 85,000 clones, 88% seen once. The chain employs TRBV28 and TRBJ1-5; 7 bases align to TRBD1. The sequencing input was peripheral blood. The sequence was collected from a woman at least 80 years old with active COVID-19. CDR3 amino acids: CASSFLRTGRSNQPQHF. CDR3 coding DNA: TGTGCCAGCAGTTTTCTTAGGACAGGCCGTAGCAATCAGCCCCAGCATTTT.